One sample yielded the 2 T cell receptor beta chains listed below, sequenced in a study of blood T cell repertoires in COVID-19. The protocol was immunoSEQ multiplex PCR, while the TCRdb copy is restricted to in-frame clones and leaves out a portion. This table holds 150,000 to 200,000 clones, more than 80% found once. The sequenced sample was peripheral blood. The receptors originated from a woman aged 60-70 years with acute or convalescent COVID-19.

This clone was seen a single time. The CDR3 sequence: CASSPSGTGTDTQYF. The CDR3 DNA sequence: TGTGCCAGCAGTCCCTCCGGGACAGGGACTGATACGCAGTATTTT. The chain joins TRBV25-1 to TRBJ2-3; 9 bases line up with TRBD1. The trim removed 5 bases at V and 6 bases at J, leaving 9 bases unmatched. CDR1 and CDR2 from the germline V gene are MGHDK and SYGVNS. This CDR3 comprises 15 residues.

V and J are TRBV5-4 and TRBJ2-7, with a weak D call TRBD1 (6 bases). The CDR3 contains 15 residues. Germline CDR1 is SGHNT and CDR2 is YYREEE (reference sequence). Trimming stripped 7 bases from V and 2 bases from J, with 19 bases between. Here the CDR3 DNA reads TGTGCCAGCGCATCTCAGGGGCAGGCGGCCTACGAGCAGTACTTC. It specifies CASASQGQAAYEQYF.